Below are 27 T cell receptor beta chains sequenced from a single sample in a study of T cells in Graves' hyperthyroidism and ophthalmopathy. The source material, RNA transcripts, was used to amplify TCR beta CDR3 regions. TCR CDR3 regions were first amplified by RT-PCR with HTBI primers. TCRdb redid the calling of the multiplex PCR reads with MiXCR, one entry per CDR3 protein. The sample holds about 560,000 distinct CDR3 sequences, 15% to 19% seen once. Sequencing was done on a sample of blood. The receptor source for this set is a woman aged 25-40 years with Graves' hyperthyroidism.

This clonotype came up many times. The rearrangement joins TRBV7-2 to TRBJ2-1; 10 bases map to TRBD2. V was pared by 5 bases and J by 9 bases, with 13 bases of the junction left unmatched. Germline V lookup: CDR1 SGHTA, CDR2 FQGNSA. The CDR3 is 16 residues long. This chain's CDR3 is CASSVHSLAGDGEQFF. The CDR3 DNA is TGTGCCAGCAGCGTACATAGTCTAGCGGGAGACGGTGAGCAGTTCTTC.

This clonotype was seen ten or more times. This chain joins TRBV28 and TRBJ2-1; 7 bases fit TRBD1. The CDR3 runs 14 residues. The V segment lost 6 bases and the J segment 4 bases; nucleotides outside the gene matches: 6. CDR1 and CDR2 from the germline V gene are MDHEN and SYDVKM. The CDR3 DNA is TGTGCCAGCAGATTCGGACAGGATTACAATGAGCAGTTCTTC. It codes for CASRFGQDYNEQFF.

This clonotype was seen ten or more times. This sequence joins TRBV12-3 or TRBV12-4 and TRBJ2-2, with TRBD2 matching over 8 bases. The CDR3 consists of 19 residues. V lost 6 bases, J lost 5 bases, and 20 bases stayed unmatched. CDR3 protein: CASSKGVAGPTSGTGELFF. The CDR3 region has the DNA TGTGCCAGCAGCAAGGGGGTAGCGGGGCCTACATCAGGGACCGGGGAGCTGTTTTTT.

This clonotype was recorded many times. V gene TRBV20-1 combines with J gene TRBJ2-3; the D gene is possibly TRBD2 (6 bases). Deletions cut 0 bases from V and 3 bases from J, with 13 bases between. This CDR3 has 15 amino acids. Germline values: CDR1 DFQATT, CDR2 SNEGSKA (reference sequence). The CDR3 coding sequence is TGCAGTGCTAGAGAACGACTAGGTCAAACAGATACGCAGTATTTT. Its protein product is CSARERLGQTDTQYF.

This clonotype was counted at least ten times. V is TRBV12-3 or TRBV12-4 and J is TRBJ2-1; a weak D match, TRBD2 (6 bases). The CDR3 sequence is 12 residues long. CDR3 in DNA: TGTGCTAGCGGTTACTCCTACAATGAGCAGTTCTTC. Residues: CASGYSYNEQFF.

This clonotype came up many times. V and J are TRBV27 and TRBJ1-2, with D maybe TRBD1 (5 bases). This CDR3 contains 15 residues. Per the germline V gene, CDR1 is MNHEY and CDR2 is SMNVEV (reference sequence). V lost 3 bases to trimming and J lost 4 bases, with 15 bases between them. The CDR3 is CASSFSFGDFYGYTF. The CDR3, as DNA: TGTGCCAGCAGTTTCAGTTTTGGGGACTTCTATGGCTACACCTTC.

This clonotype was seen a few times. The CDR3 loop reads CASSLWGPVKTEAFF. DNA for the CDR3: TGTGCCAGCAGTTTATGGGGTCCGGTAAAAACTGAAGCTTTCTTT. The chain joins TRBV12-3 or TRBV12-4 to TRBJ1-1; D remains unclear. V lost 2 bases and J 5 bases, leaving 15 bases between the germline ends. This CDR3 has 15 amino acids.

In this sample, this clonotype turned up many times. This chain connects TRBV28 to TRBJ2-3; D is unclear. The germline CDR1 and CDR2 sequences are MDHEN and SYDVKM. This CDR3 has 14 residues. The V gene lost 2 bases and the J gene lost 5 bases, with 11 bases spanning the gap. CDR3 loop: CASSLSPGRDTQYF. The CDR3 DNA reads TGTGCCAGCAGTTTAAGCCCTGGCAGAGATACGCAGTATTTT.

This clonotype was recorded many times. The V gene is TRBV19, the J gene TRBJ2-5; D remains ambiguous. The length of the CDR3 is 11 residues. CDR1 is LNHDA, CDR2 SQIVND, per germline (reference sequence). Trimming took off 5 bases at V and 5 bases at J, with 6 bases between the two ends. The CDR3 nucleotides are TGTGCCAGTAGTGTCCGGGAGACCCAGTACTTC. Translated, it gives CASSVRETQYF.

This clonotype showed up many times. The chain combines TRBV7-2 with TRBJ2-1, with 9 bases that match TRBD1. CDR3 length: 16 residues. J gave up 7 bases and V 0 bases, and 7 bases lay outside the gene matches. Germline V gene data show CDR1 as SGHTA and CDR2 as FQGNSA. The CDR3 DNA sequence: TGTGCCAGCAGCTTAGCAACAGGGGGCGCGGGTAATGAGCAGTTCTTC. Translation gives CASSLATGGAGNEQFF.

This clonotype occurred a few times. The rearrangement joins TRBV27 to TRBJ2-7, with 9 bases identical to TRBD1. Germline trimming cut 9 bases from V and 0 bases from J; bases unmatched to any gene: 15. The germline V gene has CDR1 MNHEY and CDR2 SMNVEV (reference sequence). The CDR3 runs 17 residues. The CDR3 region has the DNA TGTGCCAGGGCTTTTTTATCGGGACAGGGTGTCTCCTACGAGCAGTACTTC. Amino acid sequence: CARAFLSGQGVSYEQYF.

The V call is TRBV6-1, the J call TRBJ2-3, with D tentatively TRBD2 (5 bases). This CDR3 contains 15 residues. V lost 7 bases to trimming and J lost 0 bases, with 14 bases between them. The germline V gene has CDR1 MNHNS and CDR2 SASEGT. CDR3 in amino acids: CASKRSGPSTDTQYF. For the CDR3, the DNA is TGTGCCAGCAAGAGGAGCGGCCCTAGCACAGATACGCAGTATTTT.

V is TRBV3-1 and J is TRBJ1-3; TRBD1 is a possible D gene (5 bases). Germline CDR1 is LGHDT and CDR2 is YNNKEL (reference sequence). The CDR3 spans 15 residues. Trimming took off 0 bases at V and 4 bases at J, with 10 bases between the two ends. CDR3 sequence (DNA): TGTGCCAGCAGCCAAGACGCAGGGCCGGGAAACACCATATATTTT. Translating gives CASSQDAGPGNTIYF.

This clonotype occurred many times. The chain links TRBV3-1 to TRBJ2-5; D is unresolved. Germline assignment: CDR1 LGHDT and CDR2 YNNKEL (reference sequence). This CDR3 region has 11 residues. V was pared by 5 bases and J by 5 bases, with 6 bases between. The CDR3 sequence: CASSSVETQYF. As DNA, the CDR3 is TGTGCCAGCAGCTCCGTGGAGACCCAGTACTTC.

The V call is TRBV5-6, the J call TRBJ2-3; 8 bases match TRBD2. This CDR3 is built from 18 residues. V gave up 2 bases and J gave up 4 bases; unmatched junction bases: 15. Germline assignment: CDR1 SGHDT and CDR2 YYEEEE. DNA of the CDR3: TGTGCCAGCAGCTTTCGCGGGAGGAGCGTTTGGTGGGCAGATACGCAGTATTTT. Protein: CASSFRGRSVWWADTQYF.

The chain has TRBV6-1 and TRBJ1-4, with TRBD1 identical over 10 bases. The V segment lost 6 bases and the J segment 7 bases; nucleotides outside the gene matches: 2. Germline lookup yields CDR1 MNHNS and CDR2 SASEGT. CDR3 length equals 13 residues. Here the CDR3 reads CASRRTGGEKLFF. The CDR3 DNA is TGTGCCAGCAGACGGACAGGGGGTGAAAAACTGTTTTTT.

This clonotype was found a few times. The chain carries TRBV29-1 and TRBJ2-3, with 9 bases lining up with TRBD2. The J segment lost 1 base and the V segment lost 6 bases, leaving 5 bases of the junction unmatched. Germline CDR1 is SQVTM and CDR2 is ANQGSEA. There are 14 residues in the CDR3. CDR3 nucleotide sequence: TGCAGCGTAGGGACTAGCAGGGGCACAGATACGCAGTATTTT. Residues: CSVGTSRGTDTQYF.

In this sample, this clonotype turned up many times. V usage is TRBV3-1 and J usage is TRBJ2-3, with 7 bases fitting TRBD2. Looked up from germline, CDR1 is LGHDT and CDR2 is YNNKEL (reference sequence). The CDR3 loop spans 15 amino acids. V was pared by 4 bases and J by 3 bases, with 7 bases of the junction left unmatched. CDR3: CASSPSGRGTDTQYF. CDR3 in DNA: TGTGCCAGCAGCCCTAGCGGAAGAGGGACAGATACGCAGTATTTT.

J is TRBJ1-1 and V is TRBV5-5; D unclear. This CDR3 has 13 amino acids. Trimming pared 1 base from V and 7 bases from J, leaving 11 bases between. Germline V lookup: CDR1 SGHKS, CDR2 YYEKEE (reference sequence). CDR3 amino acids: CASSLFLSDEAFF. CDR3 nucleotides: TGTGCCAGCAGCTTGTTTTTGTCCGATGAAGCTTTCTTT.

Worth noting for this clonotype: A much larger clonotype is one base distant, so this may be a read error. The V gene is TRBV30, the J gene TRBJ2-1, with D unclear. Near its end, the DNA agrees better with TRBJ2-7, so the J call may be wrong. CDR1 and CDR2 (germline): GTSNPN, SVGIG (reference sequence). This CDR3 comprises 11 residues. CDR3 loop: CASQSYNEQYF. DNA of the CDR3: TGTGCCTCACAGAGCTACAATGAGCAGTACTTC.

This clonotype was detected a few times. The rearrangement links TRBV20-1 to TRBJ2-3; D is undetermined. The V and J ends lost 3 bases and 2 bases respectively, with 15 bases between them. This CDR3 is built from 15 residues. The V gene's germline CDR1 is DFQATT and CDR2 SNEGSKA (reference sequence). The DNA of the CDR3 is TGCAGTGCTAGGGGTTTTGGCTTACCCACAGATACGCAGTATTTT. Residues: CSARGFGLPTDTQYF.

This clonotype was observed many times. The J gene is TRBJ2-1, the V gene TRBV7-9; 9 bases are shared with TRBD2. The length of the CDR3 is 15 residues. CDR1 SEHNR and CDR2 FQNEAQ come from the germline V gene (reference sequence). The ends lost 1 base at V and 8 bases at J; junction bases unmatched: 6. CDR3 residues: CASSLEPSGDHEQFF. The CDR3 DNA sequence: TGTGCCAGCAGCTTAGAGCCTAGCGGGGACCATGAGCAGTTCTTC. Variable domain in full (rest from reference TRBV7-9 and TRBJ2-1): DTGVSQNPRHKITKRGQNVTFRCDPISEHNRLYWYRQTLGQGPEFLTYFQNEAQLEKSRLLSDRFSAERPKGSFSTLEIQRTEQGDSAMYLCASSLEPSGDHEQFFGPGTRLTVL.

This clonotype has more than one count but fewer than ten. The V and J genes are TRBV27 and TRBJ2-4; 10 bases fit TRBD2. Germline V gene lookup returns CDR1 MNHEY and CDR2 SMNVEV (reference sequence). The CDR3 runs to 14 residues. V gave up 5 bases and J gave up 5 bases; unmatched junction bases: 3. The CDR3 nucleotides are TGTGCCAGCAGTCAAGCGGGAGGGGAAAACATTCAGTACTTC. As protein: CASSQAGGENIQYF.

V gene TRBV6-1 combines with J gene TRBJ2-3, with 10 bases identical to TRBD2. The CDR3 totals 15 residues. Germline CDR1 reads MNHNS; CDR2 reads SASEGT. V was pared by 5 bases and J by 4 bases, with 6 bases of the junction left unmatched. The DNA of the CDR3 is TGTGCCAGCAGTAGGATAGCGGGAGGTTCAGATACGCAGTATTTT. Its translation is CASSRIAGGSDTQYF.

On this clonotype: This may be a read error, as it is one base from a much larger clone. This sequence joins TRBV7-2 and TRBJ2-5, with a weak D call TRBD2 (5 bases). The length of the CDR3 is 14 residues. Germline V lookup: CDR1 SGHTA, CDR2 FQGNSA. CDR3 loop: CASGLKLASETQYF. The CDR3 nucleotides read TGTGCCAGCGGCTTAAAATTAGCGTCAGAGACCCAGTACTTC.

The gene calls are TRBV20-1 and TRBJ1-5, with 8 positions matching TRBD1. Germline lookup yields CDR1 DFQATT and CDR2 SNEGSKA (reference sequence). CDR3 length: 19 residues. Unmatched junction bases numbered 13, after V lost 0 bases and J lost 0 bases. The CDR3 reads CSARDPSGGGFISNQPQHF. In DNA form, the CDR3 reads TGCAGTGCTAGAGATCCGTCAGGGGGCGGTTTTATTAGCAATCAGCCCCAGCATTTT.

This clonotype was detected a few times. The V call is TRBV10-3, the J call TRBJ2-1, with a possible D match to TRBD1 (5 bases). Trimming removed 6 bases from V and 0 bases from J, with 24 bases in between. The CDR3 length is 19 residues. Looked up from germline, CDR1 is ENHRY and CDR2 is SYGVKD. The CDR3 DNA reads TGTGCCATCAGCCGAGGTCAGGGAACCCAGACCAGCTCCTACAATGAGCAGTTCTTC. Translation gives CAISRGQGTQTSSYNEQFF.